This T cell receptor beta chain is from a study of CD8+ T cells in alopecia areata. Study background: Patients in the treated group were given tofacitinib by mouth, 5 to 10 mg twice a day. Findings and caveats of the study: The link between baseline CD8+ expansion and response remains uncertain with one nonresponder. Lesional scalp displayed greater clonality than normal scalp, most notably in alopecia totalis/universalis.

This CDR3 has 13 amino acids. The germline V gene has CDR1 SGHRS and CDR2 YFSETQ. The V and J ends lost 2 bases and 2 bases respectively, with 8 bases between them. Extraction and reverse transcription of RNA yielded cDNA as the sequencing template. Repertoires were generated with immunoSEQ multiplex PCR, while TCRdb's copy carries only in-frame clones and drops some. The table shows 3,500 to 5,500 clones, with less than 70% occurring only once. The sample's treatment: oral pan-JAK inhibitor, 5-10 mg twice daily. From alopecia areata patients, lesional scalp punch biopsies and peripheral blood were collected. Details on this clone: What it binds is not known.

This TCR was sampled from a human donor with alopecia areata. Source: skin, taken at week 24, from a patient treated with tofacitinib. The chain joins TRBV5-1 to TRBJ2-7; possible D gene TRBD2, 5 bases. As DNA, the CDR3 is TGCGCCAGCAGCTTTGGGAGCCCCTACGAGCAGTACTTC. It translates to CASSFGSPYEQYF.